This record concerns one T cell receptor (beta chain) sequence. Antigen specificity is unknown. This entry belongs to a study of T-cell memory formation after mild COVID-19. Looking at the study overall: TCR clusters were largely donor specific.

Findings of the study overall: There was a balanced CD4/CD8 profile in clones contracting day 15 to 85, and later expanders leaned CD4+. Day 37-peaking second-wave clones had unconfirmed SARS-CoV-2 specificity.

Constant-segment primers served in 5'RACE that generated TCR alpha and TCR beta cDNA libraries bearing sample barcodes and UMIs. TCRdb ran MiXCR on the 5' RACE reads and lists one entry per CDR3 protein. Among roughly 100,000 distinct CDR3 sequences listed, 17% were seen once. Sample: PBMCs or a T cell subset sorted from them (not recorded which). The TCR sequence derives from an adult woman who had mild COVID-19 (a few samples of this study predate the infection). Cell type and time point are not known.

The CDR3 spells CASSFPLRDPGYQETQYF. Written as DNA, the CDR3 is TGTGCCAGCAGCTTTCCTTTGCGGGACCCGGGGTACCAAGAGACCCAGTACTTC. The chain combines TRBV7-9 with TRBJ2-5; the D gene is possibly TRBD2 (6 bases). This CDR3 is 18 amino acids long. The germline V gene has CDR1 SEHNR and CDR2 FQNEAQ (reference sequence). Deletions cut 3 bases from V and 0 bases from J, with 20 bases between.